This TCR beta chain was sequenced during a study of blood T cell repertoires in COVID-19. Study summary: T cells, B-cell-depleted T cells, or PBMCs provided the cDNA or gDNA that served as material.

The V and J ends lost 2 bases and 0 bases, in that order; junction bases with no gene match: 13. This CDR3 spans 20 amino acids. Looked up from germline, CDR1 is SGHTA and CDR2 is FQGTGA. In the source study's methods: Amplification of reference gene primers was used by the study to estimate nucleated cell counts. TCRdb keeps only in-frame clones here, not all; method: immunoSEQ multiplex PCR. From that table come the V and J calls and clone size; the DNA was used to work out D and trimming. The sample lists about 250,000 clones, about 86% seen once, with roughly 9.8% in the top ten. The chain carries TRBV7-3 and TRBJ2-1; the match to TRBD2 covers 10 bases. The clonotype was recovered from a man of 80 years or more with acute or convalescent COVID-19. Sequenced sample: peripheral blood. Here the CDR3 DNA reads TGTGCCAGCAGCTTAGAGGGACCGGGACTAGCGTGGAGCTCCTACAATGAGCAGTTCTTC. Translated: CASSLEGPGLAWSSYNEQFF.